These 4 T cell receptor beta chains share one sample of origin, sequenced in a study of tumor and adjacent non-tumor tissue in lung cancer. No cell sorting was done before RNA was extracted from the tissue. The library came from three nested PCR rounds adapted from ARM-PCR protocols. TCRdb re-analysed the multiplex PCR reads in MiXCR, keeping a single row per CDR3 protein. The sample carries 120,000 or so distinct CDR3 sequences, around three fifths recorded once. The sequencing input was lung tumor tissue. The source is a man younger than 45 with non-small cell lung cancer.

Turning to this clonotype: At one of its ends the junction is not consistent with the germline gene, which may arise from a read error. V and J are TRBV12-3 or TRBV12-4 and TRBJ1-5; tentatively, D is TRBD1 (5 bases). The CDR3 contains 14 residues. CDR3 coding DNA: TGTGCCAACAGCAAGGGACGGGGCAATCAGACCCAGCATTTT. This sequence encodes CANSKGRGNQTQHF.

With respect to this clonotype: This could be a read error, since a much larger clone is one nucleotide away. This chain connects TRBV4-1 to TRBJ2-1, with 11 bases lining up with TRBD2. The CDR3 extends over 15 amino acids. Germline V gene lookup returns CDR1 MGHRA and CDR2 YSYEKL. The V segment lost 4 bases and the J segment 6 bases; nucleotides outside the gene matches: 5. The CDR3 is CASSLSSGRPNEQFF. Written as DNA, the CDR3 is TGCGCCAGCAGCCTGTCTAGCGGGAGGCCCAATGAGCAGTTCTTC.

Only one count was recorded for this clonotype. This may arise from a read error, as a much more abundant clone is one base away. This sequence joins TRBV4-1 and TRBJ1-5, with D unresolved. The CDR3 is 12 amino acids. In germline, CDR1 is MGHRA, CDR2 YSYEKL. CDR3: CAGSQVGQPQHF. The CDR3 DNA is TGCGCCGGCAGCCAAGTGGGTCAGCCCCAGCATTTT.

Comments on this clonotype: A much larger clonotype is one base distant, so this may be a read error. The rearrangement links TRBV20-1 to TRBJ2-4, with TRBD2 identical over 8 bases. Trimming took 0 bases from V and 3 from J; bases not matched to a gene: 10. The CDR3 consists of 17 residues. Germline V gene lookup returns CDR1 DFQATT and CDR2 SNEGSKA (reference sequence). The CDR3 coding sequence is TGCAGTGCTAGAGATTTTAGCGGGATTTCAGTCAAAAACATTCAGTACTTC. This translates into CSARDFSGISVKNIQYF.